Described below is a single TCR beta chain sequence and its context. Its specific antigen is unknown. This specimen comes from a study of CXCR3-negative and CXCR3-positive naive CD8 T cells (dated by TCRdb to the late 2010s). Some background on the complete study: In total, approximately 140 million TRB reads were obtained, or roughly 1.5 +/- 0.3 million reads per library. The TRBV-TRBJ cluster analysis covered naive subsets from 5 donors and memory cells from 3 donors. Diversity and physicochemical repertoire analyses were performed on 11 donors pooled from two independent experiments. Summary of the overall study and its limitations: Repertoire diversity was comparably high in both naive subsets but much lower in memory CD8+ T cells. Because surface CD5, which is linked to self-reactivity in mice, was comparable between the naive subsets, TCR interaction strength was also inferred from TRB CDR3 physicochemical properties. TRB CDR3s from CXCR3-positive naive cells showed higher hydrophobicity (lower Kidera factor 4), lower energy, and higher strength and volume indices than CXCR3-negative naive cells. TRBV-TRBJ usage was similar between naive CXCR3-negative and CXCR3-positive cells from the same donor, while memory cells showed distinct patterns. CXCR3 expression partially decreased after cryopreservation, so most assays used freshly isolated PBMCs.

Each CD8+ T cell subset was flow-sorted in triplicate, with some 300,000 cells per subset placed directly into RLT lysis buffer. Naive CD8+ T cells were defined stringently as CD45RO-CCR7+CD27+CD95- to exclude memory contaminants. Using standard density gradient centrifugation, peripheral blood mononuclear cells were isolated from buffy coats. A FACSAria III was used to flow-sort naive CD8+ T cells into CXCR3-negative and CXCR3-positive populations. Total RNA was extracted from sorted cells with an RNeasy Mini Kit. TCRdb names NextSeq 550 as the instrument used. The Human TCR Profiling Kit (MiLaboratory) was used to make UMI-labeled 5' RACE TRB cDNA libraries. cDNA synthesis used the entire amount of extracted RNA, and PCR amplification then used the entire amount of cDNA produced. Libraries were prepared in parallel using an identical number of PCR cycles. The paper's processing steps were these. MIGEC and MiXCR extracted about 53,000 +/- 10,000 unique UMI-labeled TRB cDNA molecules per library, requiring at least two reads per UMI. On average, each library contained approximately 40,000 +/- 10,000 functional in-frame TRB CDR3 nucleotide clonotypes without stop codons. After each sample was downsampled to 5000 UMI-labeled TRB molecules, VDJtools was used to calculate diversity metrics such as normalized Shannon-Wiener and Chao1. VDJtools computed clonotype-size-weighted physicochemical properties of the central five CDR3 residues: interaction energy, strength, volume and Kidera factor 4. Once TCRdb had reprocessed the reads, it stored one entry per CDR3 protein sequence and supplied no DNA. It is TCRdb's table, rather than the study itself, that gives the V and J calls and clone size. The sample table gives about 58,000 distinct CDR3 sequences. The leading ten clones occupy around 0.4% of the sample.

Input material: naive CXCR3- CD8+ T cells from blood. The sample's cell subset or site label is to be understood as: CD45RO-CCR7+CD27+CD95- naive CD8+ T cells lacking CXCR3 (TNR3-). This sequence originates from a human donor in good health. Some clones in this sample may be carry-over from other donors' samples.

The CDR3 region reads CASSLLLEGTNEKLFF. The chain is made from TRBV13 and TRBJ1-4. Via the germline V gene (reference sequence), CDR1 is PRHDT and CDR2 FYEKMQ. Including cysteine and phenylalanine, the CDR3 has 16 amino acids. The protein alone is recorded here.